This TCR beta chain was recorded in a study of monozygotic twins with inflammatory bowel disease. In the case of this clonotype: Its antigen is still unknown.

TCRdb reworked the 5' RACE reads into one entry per CDR3 protein, no DNA. The sample has 300,000 to 350,000 distinct CDR3 sequences. Findings of the study overall: Clonotype overlap with others was lower in IBD patients than in healthy twins, a difference that was greatest with disease activity.

Sequenced input: blood. The TCR originated in a human donor with ulcerative colitis or Crohn's disease, or a healthy co-twin of an affected twin (not recorded which).

CDR3 sequence: CASSPDTNEQFF. This chain links TRBV5-1 with TRBJ2-1; TCRdb selects TRBD1, and the lack of DNA leaves this call unchecked. There are 12 residues in the CDR3. Per the germline V gene, CDR1 is SGHRS and CDR2 is YFSETQ. The whole variable domain, filled in from reference TRBV5-1 and TRBJ2-1, reads KAGVTQTPRYLIKTRGQQVTLSCSPISGHRSVSWYQQTPGQGLQFLFEYFSETQRNKGNFPGRFSGRQFSNSRSEMNVSTLELGDSALYLCASSPDTNEQFFGPGTRLTVL.